These 17 T cell receptor beta chains came from one sample sequenced in a study of T-cell memory formation after mild COVID-19. TCRdb fed the 5' RACE reads into MiXCR, producing one record per CDR3 protein. The table has 200,000 to 250,000 distinct CDR3 sequences, approximately 10% seen once. Sequences were obtained from PBMCs or a T cell subset sorted from them (not recorded which). These receptors were obtained from a man between 18 and 35 years old who had mild COVID-19 (a few samples of this study predate the infection). Cell type and time point are not known.

The table lists this clonotype with many counts. V and J are TRBV3-1 and TRBJ2-5; D not resolved. V shed 3 bases and J shed 7 bases, with 9 bases lying between them. CDR1 LGHDT and CDR2 YNNKEL come from the germline V gene (reference sequence). The CDR3 is 12 amino acids. CDR3 amino acids: CASSHESRTQYF. The CDR3 bases are TGTGCCAGCAGCCACGAGTCGAGGACCCAGTACTTC.

The chain carries TRBV12-3 or TRBV12-4 and TRBJ2-1, with 15 nucleotides matching TRBD2. The CDR3 consists of 19 residues. V shed 7 bases and J 7 bases; nucleotides not matched to a gene: 17. CDR3 DNA sequence: TGTGCCAGCAAGGCCAGCCCCGAAGGACTAGCGGGGGGGTGGAATGAGCAGTTCTTC. Translating it yields CASKASPEGLAGGWNEQFF.

The genes are TRBV12-3 or TRBV12-4 and TRBJ2-7; 10 bases agree with TRBD2. The length of the CDR3 is 15 residues. J was trimmed by 2 bases and V by 6 bases; bases with no gene match: 7. The CDR3 coding sequence is TGTGCCAGCAGCCGGACTAGCGGCACCACCTACGAGCAGTACTTC. Residues: CASSRTSGTTYEQYF.

This chain uses TRBV5-1 with TRBJ2-7, with D unclear. V gave up 0 bases and J gave up 4 bases, with 8 bases separating them. This CDR3 comprises 13 residues. Germline assignment: CDR1 SGHRS and CDR2 YFSETQ. CDR3 protein: CASSLVSGYEQYV. The DNA for the CDR3 is TGCGCCAGCAGCTTGGTTTCAGGATACGAGCAGTACGTC.

This clonotype came up a few times. The chain carries TRBV28 and TRBJ1-5; D may be TRBD1 (6 bases). The CDR3 sequence is 14 residues long. Trimming cost V 4 bases and J 6 bases, with 13 bases left between them. Germline lookup yields CDR1 MDHEN and CDR2 SYDVKM. The CDR3 region is CASSSGGGIQPQHF. CDR3 bases: TGTGCCAGCAGTTCGGGGGGGGGCATTCAGCCCCAGCATTTT.

The rearrangement joins TRBV29-1 to TRBJ2-1; D not resolved. There are 10 residues in the CDR3. V shed 7 bases and J shed 7 bases, with 8 bases lying between them. Germline loops: CDR1 SQVTM, CDR2 ANQGSEA. For the CDR3, the DNA is TGCAGCGGTGCAGGAAATGAGCAGTTCTTC. Translating it yields CSGAGNEQFF.

This rearrangement joins TRBV2 to TRBJ2-1; no firm D call. The CDR3 sequence is 11 residues long. V lost 5 bases and J 7 bases, leaving 6 bases between the germline ends. Germline lookup yields CDR1 SNHLY and CDR2 FYNNEI. The CDR3 loop reads CASSPENEQFF. DNA of the CDR3: TGTGCCAGCAGTCCTGAAAATGAGCAGTTCTTC.

The chain couples TRBV18 to TRBJ1-1; the D gene is possibly TRBD1 (6 bases). CDR1 is KGHSH, CDR2 LQKENI, per germline. The CDR3 is 16 amino acids. V lost 3 bases and J lost 2, with 16 bases in between. The CDR3 reads CASSPVRTATNTEAFF. The DNA of the CDR3 is TGTGCCAGCTCACCCGTTAGGACAGCCACCAACACTGAAGCTTTCTTT.

The table lists this clonotype with many counts. The V and J genes are TRBV3-1 and TRBJ2-7; D remains unclear. The germline V gene has CDR1 LGHDT and CDR2 YNNKEL (reference sequence). With 0 bases removed from V and 8 bases from J, the gap between germline ends came to 11 bases. The CDR3 has 13 residues. CDR3: CASSQDSGRQQYF. CDR3 in DNA: TGTGCCAGCAGCCAAGATTCGGGCCGCCAGCAGTACTTC.

This clonotype was seen ten or more times. This sequence joins TRBV5-1 and TRBJ1-2, with TRBD1 as a possible D gene (6 bases). Germline CDR1 SGHRS, CDR2 YFSETQ. V was shortened by 0 bases and J by 7 bases, with 13 bases between the two germline ends. The length of the CDR3 is 14 residues. CDR3 sequence reads: CASSLEAGVSGYTF. The CDR3, as DNA: TGCGCCAGCAGCTTGGAAGCAGGGGTTAGTGGCTACACCTTC.

This clonotype was detected only a few times. The rearrangement links TRBV2 to TRBJ2-2; D ambiguous. V lost 3 bases and J 6 bases, leaving 17 bases between the germline ends. In germline, CDR1 is SNHLY, CDR2 FYNNEI. The CDR3 is made up of 16 amino acids. The CDR3 spells CASSDGQPAIAGELFF. The CDR3 bases are TGTGCCAGCAGTGATGGCCAGCCCGCCATCGCCGGGGAGCTGTTTTTT.

The table lists this clonotype with a few counts. The chain joins TRBV19 to TRBJ2-1, with D tentatively TRBD1 (5 bases). Germline V gives CDR1 LNHDA, CDR2 SQIVND (reference sequence). V was pared by 6 bases and J by 1 base, with 16 bases between. CDR3 length: 16 amino acids. CDR3 residues: CASRGWVGASYNEQFF. In DNA, the CDR3 is TGTGCCAGTAGAGGTTGGGTAGGGGCATCCTACAATGAGCAGTTCTTC.

The chain is built from TRBV5-4 and TRBJ2-3; 11 bases fit TRBD2. Germline V gene sequence: CDR1 SGHNT, CDR2 YYREEE (reference sequence). Trimming cost V 5 bases and J 3 bases; bases outside gene matches: 5. This CDR3 contains 15 residues. CDR3 in DNA: TGTGCCAGCAGAAAGGGACTAGCGGAAACAGATACGCAGTATTTT. As protein: CASRKGLAETDTQYF.

The chain carries TRBV7-2 and TRBJ2-3; D is undetermined. The CDR3 is 15 residues long. Trimming took off 6 bases at V and 3 bases at J, with 16 bases between the two ends. Germline assignment: CDR1 SGHTA and CDR2 FQGNSA. This CDR3 reads CASSLDFALTDTQYF. The CDR3, as DNA: TGTGCCAGCAGTCTAGATTTCGCCCTGACAGATACGCAGTATTTT.

The sample holds a few counts of this clonotype. The rearrangement joins TRBV14 to TRBJ2-1; no reliable D call. The CDR3 has 12 residues. In germline, CDR1 is SGHDN, CDR2 FVKESK. Trimming removed 4 bases at V and 9 bases at J, with 10 bases between. CDR3 sequence: CASSRRGTEQFF. CDR3 DNA: TGTGCCAGCAGCCGGCGTGGTACTGAGCAGTTCTTC.

The table lists this clonotype with many counts. V and J are TRBV6-5 and TRBJ2-7; D is perhaps TRBD2 (6 bases). This CDR3 is 11 amino acids long. CDR1 is MNHEY, CDR2 SVGAGI, per germline. V lost 8 bases to trimming and J lost 4 bases, with 9 bases between them. The CDR3 is CASGGTYEQYV. CDR3 in DNA: TGTGCCAGCGGGGGGACTTACGAGCAGTACGTC.

This clonotype turned up a few times. This chain uses TRBV6-5 with TRBJ1-2; TRBD1 might be the D (5 bases). CDR3 length equals 13 residues. CDR1 is MNHEY and CDR2 is SVGAGI in the germline V gene. V lost 2 bases and J 4 bases, leaving 8 bases between the germline ends. In nucleotides, the CDR3 is TGTGCCAGCAGTTACGGGGGGGGCTATGGCTACACCTTC. This translates into CASSYGGGYGYTF.